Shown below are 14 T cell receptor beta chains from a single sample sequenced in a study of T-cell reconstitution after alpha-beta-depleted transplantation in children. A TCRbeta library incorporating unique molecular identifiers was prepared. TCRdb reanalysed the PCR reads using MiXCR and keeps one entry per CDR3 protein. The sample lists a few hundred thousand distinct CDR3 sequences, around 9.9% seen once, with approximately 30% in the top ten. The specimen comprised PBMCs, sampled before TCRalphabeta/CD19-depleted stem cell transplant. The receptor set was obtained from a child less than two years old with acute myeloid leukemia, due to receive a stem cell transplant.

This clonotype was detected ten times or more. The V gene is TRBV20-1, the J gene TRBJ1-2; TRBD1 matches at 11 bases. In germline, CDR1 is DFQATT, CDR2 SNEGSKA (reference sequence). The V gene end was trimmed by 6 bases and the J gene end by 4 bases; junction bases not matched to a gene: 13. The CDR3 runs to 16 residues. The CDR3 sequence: CSALRTGGLLIYGYTF. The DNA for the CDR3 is TGCAGTGCCCTGCGGACAGGGGGCCTTTTAATCTATGGCTACACCTTC.

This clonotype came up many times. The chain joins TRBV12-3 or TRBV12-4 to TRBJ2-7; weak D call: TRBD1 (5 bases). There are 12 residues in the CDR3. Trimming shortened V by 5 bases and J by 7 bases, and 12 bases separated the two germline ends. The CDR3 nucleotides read TGTGCCAGCAGTCGGACAAGGAATGAGCAGTACTTC. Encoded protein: CASSRTRNEQYF.

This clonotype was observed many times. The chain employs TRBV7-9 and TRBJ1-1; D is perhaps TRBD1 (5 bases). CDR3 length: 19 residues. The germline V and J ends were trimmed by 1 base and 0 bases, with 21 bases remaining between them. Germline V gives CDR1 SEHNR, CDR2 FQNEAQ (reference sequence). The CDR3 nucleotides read TGTGCCAGCAGCTTAGAGGTTCGGGGACTATCTTCGATGAACACTGAAGCTTTCTTT. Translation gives CASSLEVRGLSSMNTEAFF.

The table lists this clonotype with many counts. CDR3 sequence: CASSQDPSGTYYEQYF. Here the CDR3 DNA reads TGCGCCAGCAGCCAAGATCCTAGCGGGACTTACTACGAGCAGTACTTC. The chain joins TRBV4-3 to TRBJ2-7; 9 bases align to TRBD2. The CDR3 has 16 residues. Germline V CDR1 and CDR2: LGHNA, YSLEER. V trimming: 0 bases; J trimming: 3 bases; junction bases outside the gene matches: 6.

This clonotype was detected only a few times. CDR3 in amino acids: CASSSRTGDFSGANVLTF. For the CDR3, the DNA is TGTGCCAGCAGCTCTCGGACAGGGGACTTCTCTGGGGCCAACGTCCTGACTTTC. V is TRBV7-6 and J is TRBJ2-6, with 9 nucleotides matching TRBD1. Trimming cost V 4 bases and J 0 bases; bases outside gene matches: 7. The length of the CDR3 is 18 residues. Germline values: CDR1 SGHVS, CDR2 FNYEAQ.

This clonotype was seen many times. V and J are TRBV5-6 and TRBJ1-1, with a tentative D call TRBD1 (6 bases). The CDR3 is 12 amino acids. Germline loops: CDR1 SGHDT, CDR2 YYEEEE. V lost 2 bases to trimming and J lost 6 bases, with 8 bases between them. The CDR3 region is CASSFDRSEAFF. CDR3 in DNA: TGTGCCAGCAGCTTCGACAGGTCTGAAGCTTTCTTT.

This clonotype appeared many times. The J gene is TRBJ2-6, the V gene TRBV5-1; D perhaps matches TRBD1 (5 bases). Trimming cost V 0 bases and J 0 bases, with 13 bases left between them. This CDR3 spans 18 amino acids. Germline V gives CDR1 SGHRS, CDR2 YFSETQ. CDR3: CASSLEGRVSSGANVLTF. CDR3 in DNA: TGCGCCAGCAGCTTGGAGGGCAGGGTGAGCTCTGGGGCCAACGTCCTGACTTTC.

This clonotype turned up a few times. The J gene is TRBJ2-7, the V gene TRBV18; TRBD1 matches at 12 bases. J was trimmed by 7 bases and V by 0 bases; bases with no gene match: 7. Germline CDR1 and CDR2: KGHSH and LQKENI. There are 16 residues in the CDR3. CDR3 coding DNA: TGTGCCAGCTCACCACCGGAGGGACAGGGGGCGCGAGAGCAGTACTTC. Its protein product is CASSPPEGQGAREQYF.

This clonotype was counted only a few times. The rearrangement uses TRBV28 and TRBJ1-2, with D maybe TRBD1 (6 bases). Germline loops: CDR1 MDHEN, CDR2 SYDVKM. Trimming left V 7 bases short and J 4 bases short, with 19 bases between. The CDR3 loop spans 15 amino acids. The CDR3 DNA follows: TGTGCCAGCAAACCAGGGGTCTCTTTTCTCTATGGCTACACCTTC. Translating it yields CASKPGVSFLYGYTF.

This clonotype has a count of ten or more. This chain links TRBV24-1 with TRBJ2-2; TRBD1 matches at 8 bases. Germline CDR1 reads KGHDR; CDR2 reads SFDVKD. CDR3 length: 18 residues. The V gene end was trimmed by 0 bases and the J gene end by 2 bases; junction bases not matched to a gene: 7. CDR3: CATSDLGLGQGNTGELFF. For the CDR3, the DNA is TGTGCCACCAGTGATTTGGGCCTCGGACAGGGAAACACCGGGGAGCTGTTTTTT.

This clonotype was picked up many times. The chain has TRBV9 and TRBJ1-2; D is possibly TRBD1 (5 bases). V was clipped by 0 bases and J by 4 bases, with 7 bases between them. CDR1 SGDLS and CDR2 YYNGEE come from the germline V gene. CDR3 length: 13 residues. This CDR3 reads CASSVAQGYGYTF. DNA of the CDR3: TGTGCCAGCAGCGTAGCTCAGGGCTATGGCTACACCTTC.

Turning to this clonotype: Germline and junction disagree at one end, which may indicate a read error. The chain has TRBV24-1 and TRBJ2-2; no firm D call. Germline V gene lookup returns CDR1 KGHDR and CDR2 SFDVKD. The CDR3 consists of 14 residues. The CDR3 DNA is TGTGCCACTAGTGGATTAGTGAACTCCGGGGAGCTGTTTTTT. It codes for CATSGLVNSGELFF.

CDR3 in amino acids: CASSEKGETQYF. CDR3 sequence (DNA): TGTGCCAGCAGTGAGAAGGGGGAGACCCAGTACTTC. The chain has TRBV28 and TRBJ2-5; D is perhaps TRBD1 (5 bases). The ends were cut back, 5 bases at V and 5 bases at J, with 9 bases in the middle. This CDR3 is built from 12 residues. Germline-derived CDR1 and CDR2 are MDHEN and SYDVKM.

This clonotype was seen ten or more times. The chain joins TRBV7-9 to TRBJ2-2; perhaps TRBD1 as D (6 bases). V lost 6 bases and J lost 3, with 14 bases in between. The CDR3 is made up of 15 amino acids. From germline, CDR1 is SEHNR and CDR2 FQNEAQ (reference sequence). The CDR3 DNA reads TGTGCCAGCAGTCCCGACGCAGGGGACACCGGGGAGCTGTTTTTT. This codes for CASSPDAGDTGELFF.